The entry below gives a single TCR beta chain sequence along with its context. This clone was seen a few times. The antigen this receptor binds is unknown. There are no base qualities to consult, and no much larger clone falls within one base. This specimen belongs to a study of cytomegalovirus exposure and HLA in healthy donors (dated by TCRdb to 2015 to 2018). General notes on the study: According to a later analysis, one platform produced both the roughly 110 validation repertoires and the 700 or so repertoires of the first cohort. The aim of the study was to test whether cataloging public T cell receptors could identify signatures of past pathogen exposure. In addition to the first cohort of 650 to 750 subjects, a separate validation cohort of around 110 different subjects was used. To predict cytomegalovirus infection status, the study combined high-throughput TCR immunosequencing, statistical association of individual TCRs with disease status, and machine learning. The study at large found these results: Subsequent analysis determined that TCRs grouped into clusters in the first cohort also showed a tendency toward co-occurrence across the roughly 110 validation repertoires, and approximately 94% of cluster scores exceeded 0. Most TCR sequences were seen in very few donors, while some public TCRs were found in many individuals. The study listed 150 to 200 TCR beta chains as associated with cytomegalovirus. The authors suggested that the approach could potentially be generalized to other disease states and immunological phenotypes. In vitro tests confirmed that three of the cytomegalovirus-associated TCR beta chains recognize cytomegalovirus antigens. Cytomegalovirus status was reported to be diagnosed by the classifier with high specificity and sensitivity in both the original and validation cohorts. All 120 or so repertoires were used to score co-occurrence in the validation cohort in a later analysis, because that analysis had no HLA typing for the cohort.

Relative to germline, V is 4 bases shorter and J is 2 bases shorter, with 6 bases between their ends. CDR3 length: 13 amino acids, cysteine to phenylalanine. Only the CDR3 portion is preserved as DNA: 39 bases, with reading frame beginning at the first base. Via the germline V gene, CDR1 is MGHDK and CDR2 SYGVNS. To prepare the library, the immunoSEQ multiplex PCR assay was applied. The authors processed their data as follows. To diagnose cytomegalovirus status from the catalog of TCR beta chain sequences, a statistical classification framework was built. TCRdb holds this immuneACCESS table with in-frame rearrangements only. Some clones are missing; in checked studies, unresolved V genes explain under half, and the rest has no known cause. For V, J and clone size, that table is used; D and trimming come from the DNA. The sample data list hundreds of thousands of clones, and about nine tenths of these were observed just once. 0.83% of the sample lies in the top ten.

The donors belonged to the validation cohort of about 120 subjects, which was separate from the roughly 700-subject first cohort. This receptor was obtained from a woman between 18 and 29 years old in good health and CMV-seronegative. The sequencing input was PBMCs. The chain joins TRBV25-1 to TRBJ1-5; no confident D gene assignment can be made. In nucleotide form, the sequence is TGTGCCAGCAGTGCCGTAGGCAATCAGCCCCAGCATTTT. Its translation reads: CASSAVGNQPQHF. Beyond the CDR3, the reference TRBV25-1 and TRBJ1-5 genes provide the residues; the full variable domain reads: EADIYQTPRYLVIGTGKKITLECSQTMGHDKMYWYQQDPGMELHLIHYSYGVNSTEKGDLSSESTVSRIRTEHFPLTLESARPSHTSQYLCASSAVGNQPQHFGDGTRLSIL.